Reported below is one T cell receptor beta chain. The CDR3 has 17 amino acids. CDR1 is LNHDA, CDR2 SQIVND, per germline (reference sequence). Trimming took 0 bases from V and 4 from J, leaving 16 bases between them. This entry comes from a study of blood T cell repertoires in COVID-19. Per the study methods: Reference gene primer amplification yielded estimated nucleated cell counts. Clones were sequenced by immunoSEQ multiplex PCR, and TCRdb holds only the in-frame ones, with some missing. V and J calls and clone size are those listed in that table; D and trimming were worked out from the DNA. The repertoire holds about 120,000 clones, with about 91% as singletons.

Sequencing was done on a sample of peripheral blood. This TCR was recovered from a man aged 45-60 years with acute or convalescent COVID-19. The rearrangement uses TRBV19 and TRBJ1-5; D unclear. The CDR3: CASSIDLRSGGNQPQHF. DNA for the CDR3: TGTGCCAGTAGTATAGATCTTAGATCTGGCGGGAATCAGCCCCAGCATTTT.